The next 20 T cell receptor beta chains were all read from a single sample in a study of long-term antiretroviral therapy in people with HIV (dated by TCRdb to the early 2020s). The immunoSEQ hsTCRB v3.0 assay was used at survey level resolution for TRB variable region sequencing. Imported from immuneACCESS, the table was reduced by TCRdb to in-frame sequences with V and J called. These copies leave out some clones; in studies compared against another copy, an unresolved V gene accounts for under half, and the cause of the remainder is not known. This sample gives over 25,000 clones in total; almost 85% of them show up just once. The ten largest clones add up to roughly 5.8% of the sample. The sample consisted of unsorted PBMCs, taken 1.1 years before starting antiretroviral therapy. These receptors were obtained from a woman in her 30s with HIV.

This clone was seen a handful of times. This chain joins TRBV4-1 and TRBJ1-1; D possibly corresponds to TRBD1 (5 bases). The CDR3 is 15 residues long. Germline V gene data show CDR1 as MGHRA and CDR2 as YSYEKL. V lost 0 bases to trimming and J lost 4 bases, with 12 bases between them. The CDR3 is CASSQDHGGGTEAFF. CDR3 sequence (DNA): TGCGCCAGCAGCCAAGATCATGGGGGTGGCACTGAAGCTTTCTTT.

V usage is TRBV5-1 and J usage is TRBJ2-2; D gene uncertain. The V and J ends lost 6 bases and 4 bases respectively, with 7 bases between them. Germline lookup yields CDR1 SGHRS and CDR2 YFSETQ. CDR3 length equals 12 residues. The CDR3 here is CASNVGTGELFF. The CDR3 bases are TGCGCCAGCAATGTGGGCACCGGGGAGCTGTTTTTT. Based on the CDR3 plus reference TRBV5-1 and TRBJ2-2, the full variable domain is KAGVTQTPRYLIKTRGQQVTLSCSPISGHRSVSWYQQTPGQGLQFLFEYFSETQRNKGNFPGRFSGRQFSNSRSEMNVSTLELGDSALYLCASNVGTGELFFGEGSRLTVL.

This clone was detected only a few times. The rearrangement links TRBV5-1 to TRBJ1-6, with D possibly matching TRBD1 (6 bases). CDR1 and CDR2 (germline): SGHRS, YFSETQ. The CDR3 is made up of 16 amino acids. V lost 2 bases, J lost 2 bases, and 11 bases lay in between. The CDR3 coding sequence is TGCGCCAGCAGCTTTGGCGCAGGGGCCTATAATTCACCCCTCCACTTT. Its protein product is CASSFGAGAYNSPLHF.

In its sample, this clone was seen a few times. V and J are TRBV15 and TRBJ1-6, with D uncertain. The CDR3 consists of 12 residues. V was trimmed by 0 bases and J by 8 bases, leaving 2 bases between them. Germline V lookup: CDR1 LNHNV, CDR2 YYDKDF (reference sequence). As DNA, the CDR3 is TGTGCCACCAGCAGAGACGATTCACCCCTCCACTTT. Amino acid sequence: CATSRDDSPLHF. Full variable domain (missing parts from reference TRBV15 and TRBJ1-6): DAMVIQNPRYQVTQFGKPVTLSCSQTLNHNVMYWYQQKSSQAPKLLFHYYDKDFNNEADTPDNFQSRRPNTSFCFLDIRSPGLGDTAMYLCATSRDDSPLHFGNGTRLTVT.

The chain has TRBV5-1 and TRBJ2-1, with 14 bases that match TRBD2. CDR3 length equals 18 residues. Trimming cost V 4 bases and J 0 bases; bases outside gene matches: 6. CDR1 and CDR2 (germline): SGHRS, YFSETQ. The DNA for the CDR3 is TGCGCCAGCAGCCTGCGGACTAGCGGGGGGAGCTCCTACAATGAGCAGTTCTTC. Its protein product is CASSLRTSGGSSYNEQFF.

The chain combines TRBV5-1 with TRBJ2-2; no firm D call. Per germline, CDR1 SGHRS and CDR2 YFSETQ. The CDR3 totals 15 residues. Trimming removed 2 bases from V and 4 bases from J, with 12 bases in between. CDR3 sequence: CASSFSLPSTGELFF. As DNA, the CDR3 is TGCGCCAGCAGCTTCTCCCTCCCAAGCACCGGGGAGCTGTTTTTT.

This clone occurred once. The chain's CDR3 is CASSSFTSGGAVEQYV. The CDR3 DNA reads TGTGCCAGCAGCAGCTTCACTAGCGGGGGGGCCGTCGAGCAGTACGTC. The J gene is TRBJ2-7, the V gene TRBV5-8; 13 nucleotides match TRBD2. CDR1 and CDR2 (germline): SGHTS, YDEGEE. V trimming: 4 bases; J trimming: 6 bases; junction bases outside the gene matches: 10. The CDR3 extends over 16 amino acids.

The rearrangement uses TRBV6-4 and TRBJ2-1; no clear D. Germline V lookup: CDR1 MRHNA, CDR2 SNTAGT. This CDR3 has 13 amino acids. V was pared by 3 bases and J by 7 bases, with 10 bases between. For the CDR3, the DNA is TGTGCCAGCAGTGAAGGTAGTCTGAATGAGCAGTTCTTC. Translated: CASSEGSLNEQFF.

The CDR3 DNA sequence: TGTGCCAGCAGCGTAGACCGACGAATCAGCACAGATACGCAGTATTTT. This translates into CASSVDRRISTDTQYF. The V and J genes are TRBV9 and TRBJ2-3; unclear D gene. V was clipped by 0 bases and J by 0 bases, with 11 bases between them. This CDR3 has 16 residues. Germline V gene data show CDR1 as SGDLS and CDR2 as YYNGEE.

V and J are TRBV10-1 and TRBJ2-3; TRBD2 matches at 13 bases. Germline lookup yields CDR1 WNHNN and CDR2 SYGVQD (reference sequence). There are 16 residues in the CDR3. With 4 bases clipped from V and 2 bases from J, the junction kept 3 bases outside the gene matches. CDR3 sequence reads: CASSAGTSGDTDTQYF. In nucleotides, the CDR3 is TGCGCCAGCAGTGCCGGGACTAGCGGGGACACAGATACGCAGTATTTT.

The chain joins TRBV5-5 to TRBJ1-4; D uncertain. CDR1 and CDR2 from the germline V gene are SGHKS and YYEKEE (reference sequence). V was clipped by 3 bases and J by 0 bases, with 9 bases between them. The CDR3 extends over 15 amino acids. The CDR3 is CASSSQTATNEKLFF. CDR3 DNA: TGTGCCAGCAGCTCTCAGACGGCAACTAATGAAAAACTGTTTTTT.

The chain joins TRBV10-1 to TRBJ1-1, with D possibly TRBD1 on 5 matching bases. The CDR3 is made up of 14 amino acids. Between the trimmed V and J ends, which lost 6 bases and 1 base, there was a span of 12 bases. Germline CDR1 WNHNN, CDR2 SYGVQD (reference sequence). The CDR3 here is CASREGGQNTEAFF. The CDR3 DNA reads as TGCGCCAGCAGGGAGGGCGGACAGAACACTGAAGCTTTCTTT.

The chain uses TRBV7-3 and TRBJ1-1; D not resolved. CDR3 length: 13 amino acids. CDR1 SGHTA and CDR2 FQGTGA come from the germline V gene. V was trimmed by 1 base and J by 7 bases, leaving 10 bases between them. In DNA form, the CDR3 reads TGTGCCAGCAGCTTAAACTACGGCCTTGAAGCTTTCTTT. Protein: CASSLNYGLEAFF.

As to this clone: The sample has other DNA sequences that encode this CDR3 too. The chain has TRBV7-2 and TRBJ1-2; D gene unclear. V dropped 3 bases and J dropped 6 bases, with 8 bases sitting between them. Germline V gene data show CDR1 as SGHTA and CDR2 as FQGNSA. CDR3 length: 12 amino acids. CDR3 sequence: CASSFNRDGYTF. The CDR3 nucleotides read TGTGCCAGCAGCTTCAACAGAGATGGCTACACCTTC.

This sequence joins TRBV10-2 and TRBJ1-4; D not certain. This CDR3 is 12 amino acids long. V was clipped by 6 bases and J by 0 bases, with 2 bases between them. Germline values: CDR1 WSHSY, CDR2 SAAADI. The CDR3 nucleotides are TGCGCCAGCAGGACAACTAATGAAAAACTGTTTTTT. Its protein is CASRTTNEKLFF.

CDR3: CASSWTVNTEAFF. Here the CDR3 DNA reads TGCGCCAGCAGCTGGACAGTGAACACTGAAGCTTTCTTT. The J gene is TRBJ1-1, the V gene TRBV5-1, with a tentative D call TRBD1 (6 bases). Trimming removed 3 bases at V and 0 bases at J, with 6 bases between. The CDR3 loop spans 13 amino acids. Germline assignment: CDR1 SGHRS and CDR2 YFSETQ.

This clone has a single count. The J gene is TRBJ2-1, the V gene TRBV5-1; TRBD2 aligns across 7 bases. Germline V lookup: CDR1 SGHRS, CDR2 YFSETQ. V was pared by 2 bases and J by 0 bases, with 2 bases of the junction left unmatched. CDR3 size: 15 residues. The CDR3 loop reads CASSLGGSSYNEQFF. CDR3 sequence (DNA): TGCGCCAGCAGCTTAGGCGGGAGCTCCTACAATGAGCAGTTCTTC. Supplemented by reference TRBV5-1 and TRBJ2-1, the full variable domain reads KAGVTQTPRYLIKTRGQQVTLSCSPISGHRSVSWYQQTPGQGLQFLFEYFSETQRNKGNFPGRFSGRQFSNSRSEMNVSTLELGDSALYLCASSLGGSSYNEQFFGPGTRLTVL.

The rearrangement joins TRBV4-2 to TRBJ2-1; 9 nucleotides align to TRBD2. J gave up 3 bases and V 1 base, and 1 base lay outside the gene matches. This CDR3 region has 15 residues. The V gene's germline CDR1 is LGHNA and CDR2 YNFKEQ. CDR3 DNA sequence: TGTGCCAGCAGCCAAGCTAGCGGGGACTACAATGAGCAGTTCTTC. Its translation is CASSQASGDYNEQFF.

This clone was detected a few times. This chain links TRBV4-2 with TRBJ1-6; possible D gene TRBD1, 5 bases. The CDR3 is made up of 16 amino acids. Trimming cost V 0 bases and J 9 bases, with 15 bases left between them. Germline V gene data show CDR1 as LGHNA and CDR2 as YNFKEQ. The CDR3 DNA is TGTGCCAGCAGCCAAGAAGTCCAGGGAGGGAGTTCACCCCTCCACTTT. Protein product: CASSQEVQGGSSPLHF.

The chain carries TRBV15 and TRBJ1-3; 7 bases are a match to TRBD1. Germline CDR1 LNHNV, CDR2 YYDKDF (reference sequence). This CDR3 has 20 residues. V lost 0 bases and J lost 3; bases outside the gene matches: 17. The CDR3 here is CATSRDQGVLAPGIGNTIYF. The CDR3 DNA reads TGTGCCACCAGCAGAGATCAGGGGGTCTTGGCCCCAGGGATTGGAAACACCATATATTTT.